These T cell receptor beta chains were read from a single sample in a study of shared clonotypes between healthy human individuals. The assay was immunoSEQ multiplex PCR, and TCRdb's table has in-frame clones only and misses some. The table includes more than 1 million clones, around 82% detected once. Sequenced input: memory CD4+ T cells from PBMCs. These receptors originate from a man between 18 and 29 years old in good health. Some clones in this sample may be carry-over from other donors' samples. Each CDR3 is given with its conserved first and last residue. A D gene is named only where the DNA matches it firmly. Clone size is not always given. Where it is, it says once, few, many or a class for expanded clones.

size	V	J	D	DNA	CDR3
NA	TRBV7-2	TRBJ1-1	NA	TGTGCCAGCAGCTTAGCGAGTGGCGGTCTGACTGAAGCTTTCTTT	CASSLASGGLTEAFF
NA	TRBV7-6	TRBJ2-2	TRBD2	TGTGCCAGCAGCTCCTCTTCTAGCGGGAGTGGGACCGGGGAGCTGTTTTTT	CASSSSSSGSGTGELFF
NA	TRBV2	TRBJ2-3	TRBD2	TGTGCCAGCAAGACTAGCGGGGGGCAAGTCACAGATACGCAGTATTTT	CASKTSGGQVTDTQYF
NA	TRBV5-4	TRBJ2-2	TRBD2	TGTGCCAGCAGCCTCGGGACTAGCGGGAGACCCACCGGGGAGCTGTTTTTT	CASSLGTSGRPTGELFF
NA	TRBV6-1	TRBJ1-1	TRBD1	TGTGCCAGCAGTGGACAGGGTCTAACTGAAGCTTTCTTT	CASSGQGLTEAFF
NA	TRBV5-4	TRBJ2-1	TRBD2	TGTGCCAGCAGCTTGAAGACTAGCGGGAGTTACAGTGAGCAGTTCTTC	CASSLKTSGSYSEQFF
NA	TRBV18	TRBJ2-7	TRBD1	TGTGCCAGCTCACCGAGGGGACAGAAAAGTGCCTACGAGCAGTACTTC	CASSPRGQKSAYEQYF
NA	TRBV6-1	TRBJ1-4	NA	TGTGCCAGCAGTGAAGCTCTCAGGGCTTATGAAAAACTGTTTTTT	CASSEALRAYEKLFF
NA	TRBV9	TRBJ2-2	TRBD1	TGTGCCAGCAGCCCATTACAGGGGCCCGGGAACACCGGGGAGCTGTTTTTT	CASSPLQGPGNTGELFF
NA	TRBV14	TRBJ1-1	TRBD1	TGTGCCAGCAGCCCGGACAGGGTAAGGGTCACTGAAGCTTTCTTT	CASSPDRVRVTEAFF
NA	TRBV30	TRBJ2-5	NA	TGTGCCTGGAGCCCCCCCTGGGGTCCAGAGACCCAGTACTTC	CAWSPPWGPETQYF
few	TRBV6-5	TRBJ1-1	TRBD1	TGTGCCAGCGTGGCCTTGGACAGGCTAAACACTGAAGCTTTCTTT	CASVALDRLNTEAFF
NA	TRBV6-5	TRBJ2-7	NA	TGTGCCAGCAGTTACCCCGGGTACGAGCAGTACTTC	CASSYPGYEQYF
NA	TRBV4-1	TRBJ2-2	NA	TGCGCCAGCAGCGGTATCCTGAGGGACACCGGGGAGCTGTTTTTT	CASSGILRDTGELFF
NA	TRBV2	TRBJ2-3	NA	TGTGCCAGCAGGGAGGTAGATACGCAGTATTTT	CASREVDTQYF
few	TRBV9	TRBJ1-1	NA	TGTGCCAGCAGCGTCGACAGGTGGAGCACTGAAGCTTTCTTT	CASSVDRWSTEAFF
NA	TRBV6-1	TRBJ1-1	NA	TGTGCCACCAGTTCCAACACTGAAGCTTTCTTT	CATSSNTEAFF
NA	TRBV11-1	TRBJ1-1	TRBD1	TGTGCCAGCAGACCCGACCGATACCGGGACAGCGGAGATAACACTGAAGCTTTCTTT	CASRPDRYRDSGDNTEAFF
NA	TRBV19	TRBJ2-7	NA	TGTGCCAGTAGTGGGGGGGCGCGAGGCTACGAGCAGTACTTC	CASSGGARGYEQYF
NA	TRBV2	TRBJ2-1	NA	TGTGCCAGCACTTACTCGGGAGATCGCAATGAGCAGTTCTTC	CASTYSGDRNEQFF
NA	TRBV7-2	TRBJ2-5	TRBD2	TGTGCCAGCAGCAGAGGGACTAGCGGGAGAGTAGAGACCCAGTACTTC	CASSRGTSGRVETQYF
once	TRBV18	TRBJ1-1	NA	TGTGCCAGCGCGTACAGGGCATCCTTCAACACTGAAGCTTTCTTT	CASAYRASFNTEAFF
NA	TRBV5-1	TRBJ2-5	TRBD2	TGCGCCAGCGCCTTAATAGCGGGAGGCCAAGAGACCCAGTACTTC	CASALIAGGQETQYF
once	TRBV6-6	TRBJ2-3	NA	TGTGCCAGCAGTTCGGGGGGCGAGAATACGCAGTATTTT	CASSSGGENTQYF
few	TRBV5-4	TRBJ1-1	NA	TGTGCCAGCAGCCCCCTATTAAGCACTGAAGCTTTCTTT	CASSPLLSTEAFF